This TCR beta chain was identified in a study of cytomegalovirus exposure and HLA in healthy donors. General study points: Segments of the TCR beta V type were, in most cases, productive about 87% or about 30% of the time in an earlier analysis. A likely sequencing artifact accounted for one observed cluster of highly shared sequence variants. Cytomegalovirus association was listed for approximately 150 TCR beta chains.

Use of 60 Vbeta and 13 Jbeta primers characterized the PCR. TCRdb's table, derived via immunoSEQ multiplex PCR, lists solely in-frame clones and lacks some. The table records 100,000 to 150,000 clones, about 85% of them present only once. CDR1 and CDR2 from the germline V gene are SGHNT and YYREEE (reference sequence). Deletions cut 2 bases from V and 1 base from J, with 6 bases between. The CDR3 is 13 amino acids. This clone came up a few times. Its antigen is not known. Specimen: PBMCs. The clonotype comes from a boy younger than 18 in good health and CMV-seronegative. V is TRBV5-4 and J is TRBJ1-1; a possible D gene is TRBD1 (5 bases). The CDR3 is CASSLQENTEAFF. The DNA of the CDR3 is TGTGCCAGCAGCTTACAGGAGAACACTGAAGCTTTCTTT.